This entry is about one TCR beta chain. Its cognate antigen is unknown. The data belong to a study of graft-versus-host responses after intestinal transplantation. About the study: Transplant types were multivisceral, liver-intestinal, or isolated intestinal. Recipients uniformly received anti-thymocyte globulin induction, followed by tacrolimus and steroids for two to four years. Study outcomes and limitations: Recipient marrow showed GvH clones, some seen first in ileum or blood.

Looked up from germline, CDR1 is MNHEY and CDR2 is SVGAGI. CDR3 length equals 15 residues. The V end lost 0 bases, the J end lost 0 bases, and 7 bases lay between the germline ends. Graft tissue was processed to release intraepithelial and lamina propria lymphocytes. Assay used: immunoSEQ multiplex PCR; TCRdb lists only in-frame clones, some missing. Of about 23,000 clones in the sample, 70% to 80% are singletons; the top ten hold 3% to 3.5%. The receptor comes from a human patient who received an intestinal transplant, so some T cells may come from the graft donor. Sample: ileum tissue, taken 12 days after intestinal transplant. This chain connects TRBV6-5 to TRBJ2-3; the D gene is possibly TRBD2 (5 bases). The DNA of the CDR3 is TGTGCCAGCAGTTACTCCGGGGTTAGCACAGATACGCAGTATTTT. Amino acids: CASSYSGVSTDTQYF.